Shown below are 17 T cell receptor beta chains from a single sample sequenced in a study of T cells after yellow fever vaccination. From the 5' RACE reads, TCRdb called clonotypes with MiXCR, one entry per CDR3 protein. Seen here are around 320,000 distinct CDR3 sequences, about 10% observed once, and the top ten hold around 3.2%. Sequencing used CD4+ T cells sorted from PBMCs, obtained 45 days after the yellow fever booster vaccination. These receptors originate from a man between 18 and 29 years old who received the YFV17D yellow fever vaccine.

DNA of the CDR3: TGCGCCAGCAGTGAGTACGGCTACGAGCAGTACTTC. It translates to CASSEYGYEQYF. This chain uses TRBV10-1 with TRBJ2-7; D is unresolved. Germline CDR1 reads WNHNN; CDR2 reads SYGVQD (reference sequence). With 1 base removed from V and 3 bases from J, the gap between germline ends came to 4 bases. CDR3 size: 12 residues.

The chain couples TRBV4-1 to TRBJ2-7; D remains unclear. The germline V gene has CDR1 MGHRA and CDR2 YSYEKL. Trimming left V 2 bases short and J 2 bases short, with 13 bases between. The CDR3 has 15 amino acids. In DNA, the CDR3 is TGCGCCAGCAGCCAACATCCTGGCAAGCCCTACGAGCAGTACGTC. This encodes CASSQHPGKPYEQYV.

The chain recombines TRBV21-1 with TRBJ1-4. TRBV21-1 has pseudogene status. This CDR3 comprises 16 residues. CDR3 DNA sequence: TGTGCCAGCAGCAAAGTCTCAGCCGCAACTAATGAAAAACTGTTTTTT. It translates to CASSKVSAATNEKLFF.

This clonotype was detected a few times. The chain employs TRBV12-3 or TRBV12-4 and TRBJ1-6, with unresolved D. The CDR3 runs to 16 residues. Trimming removed 1 base from V and 0 bases from J, with 7 bases in between. The CDR3 here is CASSLGLNSYNSPLHF. The CDR3 DNA reads as TGTGCCAGCAGTTTAGGGCTGAACTCCTATAATTCACCCCTCCACTTT.

This clonotype was detected a few times. This chain uses TRBV4-3 with TRBJ2-6, with D possibly TRBD2 on 5 matching bases. Trimming took off 4 bases at V and 2 bases at J, with 9 bases between the two ends. CDR1 LGHNA and CDR2 YSLEER come from the germline V gene. CDR3 length equals 15 residues. In nucleotides, the CDR3 is TGCGCCAGCAGCCGTGAGGGTCCTGGGGCCAACGTCCTGACTTTC. This codes for CASSREGPGANVLTF.

This clonotype has a count of ten or more. The chain carries TRBV7-6 and TRBJ2-1, with 7 bases fitting TRBD1. Germline lookup yields CDR1 SGHVS and CDR2 FNYEAQ. With 4 bases clipped from V and 8 bases from J, the junction kept 8 bases outside the gene matches. CDR3 length: 14 amino acids. The CDR3 is CASSSGTAPYEQFF. As DNA, the CDR3 is TGTGCCAGCAGCTCCGGGACAGCTCCGTATGAGCAGTTCTTC.

This clonotype was seen only a few times. The chain carries TRBV15 and TRBJ2-7, with 7 bases that match TRBD1. Losses at the gene ends were 0 bases for V and 2 bases for J; bases not matched to a gene: 4. CDR3 size: 15 residues. Germline CDR1 and CDR2: LNHNV and YYDKDF (reference sequence). CDR3 sequence: CATSRDPQGAYEQYF. DNA for the CDR3: TGTGCCACCAGCAGAGACCCCCAGGGGGCCTACGAGCAGTACTTC.

The chain couples TRBV7-6 to TRBJ2-3; no firm D call. V gave up 1 base and J gave up 1 base, with 9 bases separating them. The CDR3 contains 15 residues. Germline CDR1 and CDR2: SGHVS and FNYEAQ. The CDR3 spells CASSLVDRRTDTQYF. In DNA form, the CDR3 reads TGTGCCAGCAGCTTAGTTGACCGCCGCACAGATACGCAGTATTTT.

The chain joins TRBV20-1 to TRBJ1-1; no clear D gene. Germline CDR1 reads DFQATT; CDR2 reads SNEGSKA (reference sequence). Trimming cost V 2 bases and J 7 bases, with 14 bases left between them. CDR3 length: 13 residues. This CDR3 is CSARTQFGSEAFF. The CDR3 DNA reads TGCAGTGCTAGAACCCAGTTTGGCAGTGAAGCTTTCTTT.

The chain uses TRBV6-1 and TRBJ2-1; 8 nucleotides line up with TRBD1. There are 14 residues in the CDR3. V gave up 2 bases and J gave up 4 bases; unmatched junction bases: 1. The V gene's germline CDR1 is MNHNS and CDR2 SASEGT. CDR3 amino acids: CASSETGGYNEQFF. CDR3 in DNA: TGTGCCAGCAGTGAAACAGGGGGGTACAATGAGCAGTTCTTC.

This rearrangement joins TRBV20-1 to TRBJ2-1, with D maybe TRBD2 (5 bases). V was pared by 2 bases and J by 16 bases, with 24 bases between. This CDR3 contains 14 residues. In germline, CDR1 is DFQATT, CDR2 SNEGSKA (reference sequence). CDR3 amino acids: CSARSPREAELIFF. The CDR3 nucleotides are TGCAGTGCTAGATCCCCCCGGGAAGCCGAGTTGATATTCTTC.

The chain has TRBV6-2 or TRBV6-3 and TRBJ1-6; D is possibly TRBD1 (6 bases). Germline CDR1 is MNHEY and CDR2 is SVGEGT. CDR3 length: 14 amino acids. The germline V and J ends were trimmed by 5 bases and 9 bases, with 14 bases remaining between them. Written as DNA, the CDR3 is TGTGCCAGCAGTATCGCAGGGGCTCCTTCACCCCTCCACTTT. It is translated as CASSIAGAPSPLHF.

This clonotype was recorded a few times. This sequence joins TRBV10-2 and TRBJ2-5; 10 nucleotides agree with TRBD2. Germline V gene lookup returns CDR1 WSHSY and CDR2 SAAADI. The CDR3 is made up of 14 amino acids. Trimming cost V 10 bases and J 5 bases; bases outside gene matches: 10. This chain's CDR3 is CATKTGTSEETQYF. In DNA, the CDR3 is TGCGCCACCAAAACCGGGACTAGCGAGGAGACCCAGTACTTC.

The gene calls are TRBV29-1 and TRBJ1-2; possible D gene TRBD1, 6 bases. CDR1 and CDR2 (germline): SQVTM, ANQGSEA. The V and J ends lost 4 bases and 8 bases respectively, with 17 bases between them. This CDR3 comprises 13 residues. The CDR3: CSVGTAPGEGYTF. CDR3 DNA: TGCAGCGTTGGGACAGCCCCCGGGGAAGGCTACACCTTC.

In its sample, this clonotype was seen many times. The gene calls are TRBV28 and TRBJ1-3, with D possibly matching TRBD1 (6 bases). Trimming took off 2 bases at V and 4 bases at J, with 12 bases between the two ends. This CDR3 has 15 amino acids. Germline V gene sequence: CDR1 MDHEN, CDR2 SYDVKM. The CDR3: CASSLAGAQGNTIYF. Written as DNA, the CDR3 is TGTGCCAGCAGTTTAGCAGGGGCTCAAGGAAACACCATATATTTT.

This sequence joins TRBV4-3 and TRBJ2-3; TRBD2 matches at 8 bases. Germline trimming cut 5 bases from V and 4 bases from J; bases unmatched to any gene: 14. This CDR3 is built from 17 residues. Germline V gene sequence: CDR1 LGHNA, CDR2 YSLEER. The CDR3, as DNA: TGCGCCAGCAGCGCGAACCCCGGGCGGGGGGCCTCAGATACGCAGTATTTT. Amino acid sequence: CASSANPGRGASDTQYF.

This clonotype was picked up a small number of times. The genes are TRBV5-1 and TRBJ2-2; 8 positions agree with TRBD1. The trim removed 4 bases at V and 2 bases at J, leaving 10 bases unmatched. Germline V gene data show CDR1 as SGHRS and CDR2 as YFSETQ. The CDR3 has 17 amino acids. CDR3 in DNA: TGCGCCAGCAGCCTCGCACCCGGACAGGGAAACACCGGGGAGCTGTTTTTT. Amino acids: CASSLAPGQGNTGELFF.